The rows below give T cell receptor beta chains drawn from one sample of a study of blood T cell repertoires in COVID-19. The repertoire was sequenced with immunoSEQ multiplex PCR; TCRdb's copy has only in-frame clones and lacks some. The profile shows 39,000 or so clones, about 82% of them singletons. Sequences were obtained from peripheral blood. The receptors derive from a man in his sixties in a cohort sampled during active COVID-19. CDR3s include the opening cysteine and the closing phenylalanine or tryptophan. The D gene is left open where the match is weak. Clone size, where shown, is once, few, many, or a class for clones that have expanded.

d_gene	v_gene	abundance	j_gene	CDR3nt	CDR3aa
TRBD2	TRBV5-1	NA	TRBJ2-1	TGCGCCAGCAGCTTGGGGGCTAGCGGGAGCCATGAGCAGTTCTTC	CASSLGASGSHEQFF
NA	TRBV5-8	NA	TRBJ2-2	TGTGCCAGCAGCTTTCCGAGTCCCGGGGAGCTGTTTTTT	CASSFPSPGELFF
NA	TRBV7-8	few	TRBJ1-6	TGTGCCAGCAGCTTAACCGGTTCGGCACCCCTCCACTTT	CASSLTGSAPLHF
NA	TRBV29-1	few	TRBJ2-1	TGCAGCGCCCACGCGGGAAGCAATGAGCAGTTCTTC	CSAHAGSNEQFF
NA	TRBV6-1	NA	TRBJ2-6	TGTGCCAGCAGTGAGGGGCCAGGGGCCAACGTCCTGACTTTC	CASSEGPGANVLTF
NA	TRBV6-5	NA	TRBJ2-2	TGTGCCAGCCCCCGAGCGGGGAACACCGGGGAGCTGTTTTTT	CASPRAGNTGELFF
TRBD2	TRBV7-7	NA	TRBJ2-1	TGTGCCAGCAGCTTAGGTGTGGGAGGGGTCTACAATGAGCAGTTCTTC	CASSLGVGGVYNEQFF
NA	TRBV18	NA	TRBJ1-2	TGTGCCAGCTCACCACAGGACGGGATGCAGAACTATGGCTACACCTTC	CASSPQDGMQNYGYTF
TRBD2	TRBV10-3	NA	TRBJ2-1	TGTGCCCTCGGCCCCGACGAAACTAGCGGGAGGGCAGTGGGGGGTGAGCAGTTCTTC	CALGPDETSGRAVGGEQFF
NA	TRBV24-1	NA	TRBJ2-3	TGTGCCACCAGTGACCTAAACTTGGGCGATACGCAGTATTTT	CATSDLNLGDTQYF
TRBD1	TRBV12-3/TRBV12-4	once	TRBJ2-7	TGTGCCAGCAGTTTGGACAGGGCCCACGAGCAGTACTTC	CASSLDRAHEQYF
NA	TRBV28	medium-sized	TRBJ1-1	TGTGCCAGCAGTAGGAACACCGGGGTCGAGACTGAAGCTTTCTTT	CASSRNTGVETEAFF
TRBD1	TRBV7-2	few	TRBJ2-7	TGTGCCAGCAGCTGGGTGGACAGGGCCTACGAGCAGTACTTC	CASSWVDRAYEQYF
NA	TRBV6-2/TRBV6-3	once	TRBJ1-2	TGTGCCAGCAGTTACTCGGCTTTCGATGGCTACACCTTC	CASSYSAFDGYTF
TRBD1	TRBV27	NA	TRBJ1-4	TGTGCCAGCACCCTTGGGGGACAGGCTAATGAAAAACTGTTTTTT	CASTLGGQANEKLFF
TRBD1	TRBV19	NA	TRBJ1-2	TGTGCCAGTTCTCCCGACAGGGTTGATGGCTACACCTTC	CASSPDRVDGYTF
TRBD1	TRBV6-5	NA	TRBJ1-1	TGTGCCAGCAGTTACCAGGGGACAGGGGGCAATGAAGCTTTCTTT	CASSYQGTGGNEAFF
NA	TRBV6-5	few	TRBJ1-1	TGTGCCAGCCAGTTCGATTCGGGGACTGAAGCTTTCTTT	CASQFDSGTEAFF
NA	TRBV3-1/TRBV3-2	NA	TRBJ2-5	TGTGCCAGCAGCCCCCGGGGTGCGTGGGAGACCCAGTACTTC	CASSPRGAWETQYF
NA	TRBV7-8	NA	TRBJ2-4	TGTGCCAGCAGCCCCGCCTATAGGGAGGCCAAAAACATTCAGTACTTC	CASSPAYREAKNIQYF
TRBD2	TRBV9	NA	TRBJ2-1	TGTGCCAGCAGCCCTAGCGTCGGGAGGATGAATGAGCAGTTCTTC	CASSPSVGRMNEQFF
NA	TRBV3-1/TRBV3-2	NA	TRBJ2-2	TGTGCCAGCAGCCAGAGGGGGGGCACCGGGGAGCTGTTTTTT	CASSQRGGTGELFF
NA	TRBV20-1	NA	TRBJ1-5	TGCAGTGCTAGTAGGGCAGACTATAGCAATCAGCCCCAGCATTTT	CSASRADYSNQPQHF
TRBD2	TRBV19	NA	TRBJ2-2	TGTGCCAGTGCTAGCGGGGGGATCGACCGGGAGCTGTTTTTT	CASASGGIDRELFF